The 16 T cell receptor beta chains below all came from one sample that was sequenced in a study of blood T cell repertoires in COVID-19. Sequenced by immunoSEQ multiplex PCR; TCRdb stores in-frame clones only, minus some. The sample shows under 300,000 clones, 70% to 90% of them seen only once. The sample comprised peripheral blood. The receptor set was obtained from a middle-aged woman who had recovered from COVID-19.

The chain's CDR3 is CASSLGTATEAFF. In DNA, the CDR3 is TGTGCCAGCAGCCTCGGGACAGCCACTGAAGCTTTCTTT. V gene TRBV5-4 combines with J gene TRBJ1-1; the match to TRBD1 covers 7 bases. Germline values: CDR1 SGHNT, CDR2 YYREEE (reference sequence). The CDR3 is 13 residues long. J gave up 4 bases and V 4 bases, and 4 bases lay outside the gene matches.

The genes are TRBV6-2 or TRBV6-3 and TRBJ2-5; possibly TRBD1 for D (6 bases). The V and J ends lost 5 bases and 9 bases respectively, with 16 bases between them. The CDR3 is 13 residues long. CDR1 MNHEY and CDR2 SVGEGT come from the germline V gene. The CDR3 region has the DNA TGTGCCAGCAGTCTCTTCGTGGGGGCGGCCCAGTACTTC. This gives the protein CASSLFVGAAQYF.

The chain combines TRBV15 with TRBJ1-5; tentative D call: TRBD1 (5 bases). Germline V gene data show CDR1 as LNHNV and CDR2 as YYDKDF (reference sequence). The CDR3 loop spans 12 amino acids. V was pared by 8 bases and J by 2 bases, with 7 bases between. CDR3 amino acids: CATGGGNQPQHF. The CDR3 coding sequence is TGTGCCACCGGAGGGGGCAATCAGCCCCAGCATTTT.

The CDR3 spells CASRSGSNEKLFF. CDR3 coding DNA: TGCGCCAGCAGATCAGGAAGTAATGAAAAACTGTTTTTT. The J gene is TRBJ1-4, the V gene TRBV5-1; D gene uncertain. V dropped 5 bases and J dropped 4 bases, with 9 bases sitting between them. The CDR3 is 13 residues long. Germline CDR1 and CDR2: SGHRS and YFSETQ.

The rearrangement uses TRBV19 and TRBJ2-4; 11 bases fit TRBD1. The V segment lost 5 bases and the J segment 1 base; nucleotides outside the gene matches: 4. The CDR3 extends over 16 amino acids. Germline V gene data show CDR1 as LNHDA and CDR2 as SQIVND (reference sequence). The CDR3 bases are TGTGCCAGTAGTTTGGGACAGGGGGTGGCCAAAAACATTCAGTACTTC. It is translated as CASSLGQGVAKNIQYF.

The CDR3 reads CASSLTSYHNEQFF. CDR3 coding DNA: TGTGCCAGCAGCCTAACTAGTTATCACAATGAGCAGTTCTTC. The chain is built from TRBV11-2 and TRBJ2-1; D perhaps matches TRBD2 (5 bases). The CDR3 is 14 amino acids. V lost 5 bases to trimming and J lost 5 bases, with 13 bases between them. Germline assignment: CDR1 SGHAT and CDR2 FQNNGV.

The chain combines TRBV11-3 with TRBJ2-2; a possible D gene is TRBD2 (5 bases). The CDR3 runs 14 residues. Germline assignment: CDR1 SGHNT and CDR2 YENEEA. The V and J ends lost 1 base and 4 bases respectively, with 7 bases between them. This CDR3 is CASSLVGVTGELFF. For the CDR3, the DNA is TGTGCCAGCAGCTTAGTCGGGGTCACCGGGGAGCTGTTTTTT.

In this sample, this clone turned up a few times. The genes are TRBV7-9 and TRBJ1-5; 8 nucleotides align to TRBD1. This CDR3 has 16 amino acids. CDR1 is SEHNR and CDR2 is FQNEAQ in the germline V gene (reference sequence). With 5 bases clipped from V and 4 bases from J, the junction kept 10 bases outside the gene matches. CDR3 protein: CASSPSTGATNQPQHF. The CDR3 region has the DNA TGTGCCAGCAGCCCTTCGACAGGGGCAACAAATCAGCCCCAGCATTTT.

There are many counts of this clone. DNA of the CDR3: TGTGCCAGCAGTGCTGGGACAGGGTTATTGGGGCAGTACTTC. It yields the protein CASSAGTGLLGQYF. The gene calls are TRBV25-1 and TRBJ2-7; 9 bases align to TRBD1. This CDR3 region has 14 residues. Germline CDR1 reads MGHDK; CDR2 reads SYGVNS. The trim removed 4 bases at V and 9 bases at J, leaving 10 bases unmatched.

This chain links TRBV19 with TRBJ1-4, with D perhaps TRBD1 (6 bases). The CDR3 sequence is 19 residues long. V lost 0 bases and J lost 0, with 17 bases in between. Germline CDR1 LNHDA, CDR2 SQIVND (reference sequence). The CDR3 protein is CASSIDMMGHTSTNEKLFF. CDR3 nucleotides: TGTGCCAGTAGTATAGATATGATGGGACACACTTCAACTAATGAAAAACTGTTTTTT.

The gene calls are TRBV14 and TRBJ1-2; 9 nucleotides align to TRBD1. The CDR3 is 16 residues long. Germline V CDR1 and CDR2: SGHDN, FVKESK. Losses at the gene ends were 3 bases for V and 4 bases for J; bases not matched to a gene: 9. The CDR3 region is CASSQQQGAGGYGYTF. CDR3 sequence (DNA): TGTGCCAGCAGCCAGCAACAGGGGGCAGGTGGCTATGGCTACACCTTC.

The rearrangement joins TRBV7-2 to TRBJ1-2; 9 bases line up with TRBD1. This CDR3 comprises 14 residues. Germline trimming cut 0 bases from V and 8 bases from J; bases unmatched to any gene: 4. The V gene's germline CDR1 is SGHTA and CDR2 FQGNSA. The CDR3 protein is CASSLAGQGPGYTF. CDR3 nucleotides: TGTGCCAGCAGCTTAGCGGGACAGGGCCCCGGCTACACCTTC. The full variable domain, with the rest looked up from reference TRBV7-2 and TRBJ1-2, is GAGVSQSPSNKVTEKGKDVELRCDPISGHTALYWYRQSLGQGLEFLIYFQGNSAPDKSGLPSDRFSAERTGGSVSTLTIQRTQQEDSAVYLCASSLAGQGPGYTFGSGTRLTVV.

This clone appeared a few times. V is TRBV28 and J is TRBJ1-2, with D perhaps TRBD1 (6 bases). The CDR3 loop spans 13 amino acids. V was cut by 6 bases and J by 2 bases, with 10 bases left in between. Germline CDR1 MDHEN, CDR2 SYDVKM. The CDR3 protein is CASRPTGNYGYTF. CDR3 sequence (DNA): TGTGCCAGCAGGCCGACAGGCAACTATGGCTACACCTTC.

The chain combines TRBV4-2 with TRBJ1-6; D is uncertain. This CDR3 comprises 16 residues. Deletions cut 6 bases from V and 9 bases from J, with 21 bases between. CDR1 is LGHNA and CDR2 is YNFKEQ in the germline V gene. DNA of the CDR3: TGTGCCAGCAGTCAGGCCTATAGGGAGGCGGCTTCACCCCTCCACTTT. Amino acid sequence: CASSQAYREAASPLHF.

This clone turned up a few times. The J gene is TRBJ2-7, the V gene TRBV5-1; 9 positions agree with TRBD1. CDR1 is SGHRS and CDR2 is YFSETQ in the germline V gene. The J segment lost 7 bases and the V segment lost 0 bases, leaving 8 bases of the junction unmatched. The CDR3 contains 15 residues. For the CDR3, the DNA is TGCGCCAGCAGCTTGGCGGGACAGGGCTCCTGGGAGCAGTACTTC. Translation: CASSLAGQGSWEQYF.

The CDR3 sequence: CAIRSTGDPYEQYF. The CDR3 DNA reads TGTGCCATCAGATCTACAGGGGACCCCTACGAGCAGTACTTC. The rearrangement uses TRBV10-3 and TRBJ2-7; 7 nucleotides line up with TRBD1. Germline values: CDR1 ENHRY, CDR2 SYGVKD. The trim removed 6 bases at V and 2 bases at J, leaving 7 bases unmatched. The CDR3 covers 14 residues.